A single sample gave rise to the 27 T cell receptor beta chains below, sequenced in a study of blood T cell repertoires in COVID-19. The protocol was immunoSEQ multiplex PCR, while the TCRdb copy is restricted to in-frame clones and leaves out a portion. The table has tens of thousands of clones, around 80% seen once. The sequenced material came from peripheral blood. Receptors were obtained from a man aged 55 to 70 with active or convalescent COVID-19.

The rearrangement uses TRBV29-1 and TRBJ1-2, with 10 bases fitting TRBD1. This CDR3 region has 13 residues. The V segment lost 4 bases and the J segment 9 bases; nucleotides outside the gene matches: 8. CDR1 and CDR2 from the germline V gene are SQVTM and ANQGSEA. CDR3 in DNA: TGCAGCGTTGTGGGGACAGGGGTTCGGAGCTACACCTTC. This gives the protein CSVVGTGVRSYTF.

The chain joins TRBV5-1 to TRBJ1-6; 9 bases map to TRBD1. Losses at the gene ends were 0 bases for V and 2 bases for J; bases not matched to a gene: 6. The CDR3 is 18 amino acids. The germline CDR1 and CDR2 sequences are SGHRS and YFSETQ. This CDR3 reads CASSLARTGDPYNSPLHF. The CDR3 DNA sequence: TGCGCCAGCAGCTTGGCTAGGACAGGGGATCCCTATAATTCACCCCTCCACTTT.

V and J are TRBV7-3 and TRBJ2-7, with TRBD1 matching over 11 bases. J lost 6 bases, V lost 3 bases, and 10 bases had no gene match. The CDR3 is 16 amino acids. In germline, CDR1 is SGHTA, CDR2 FQGTGA. The CDR3 DNA follows: TGTGCCAGCAGCTTCGGAACCGGGACAGGGGGTTCCGAGCAGTACTTC. Protein: CASSFGTGTGGSEQYF.

The V call is TRBV2, the J call TRBJ2-2; possible D gene TRBD1, 5 bases. There are 14 residues in the CDR3. V lost 7 bases and J lost 5, with 14 bases in between. CDR1 SNHLY and CDR2 FYNNEI come from the germline V gene. Here the CDR3 reads CASTRAMRTGELFF. DNA for the CDR3: TGTGCCAGCACCAGGGCTATGAGAACCGGGGAGCTGTTTTTT.

This chain uses TRBV19 with TRBJ2-7, with D perhaps TRBD2 (6 bases). The CDR3 runs to 14 residues. The V gene's germline CDR1 is LNHDA and CDR2 SQIVND (reference sequence). Trimming left V 5 bases short and J 4 bases short, with 15 bases between. CDR3 sequence reads: CASSPPGLRYEQYF. The CDR3, as DNA: TGTGCCAGTAGTCCCCCGGGACTCAGGTACGAGCAGTACTTC.

The rearrangement joins TRBV5-4 to TRBJ2-5, with D possibly matching TRBD2 (6 bases). This CDR3 has 16 amino acids. The V end lost 4 bases, the J end lost 1 base, and 17 bases lay between the germline ends. Germline values: CDR1 SGHNT, CDR2 YYREEE (reference sequence). CDR3 loop: CASSGWWGESQETQYF. The CDR3 nucleotides read TGTGCCAGCAGCGGGTGGTGGGGGGAATCCCAAGAGACCCAGTACTTC.

The chain couples TRBV7-6 to TRBJ2-3, with 8 bases lining up with TRBD1. V lost 4 bases, J lost 2 bases, and 8 bases stayed unmatched. The CDR3 sequence is 16 residues long. Germline-derived CDR1 and CDR2 are SGHVS and FNYEAQ. The CDR3 nucleotides read TGTGCCAGCAGCTCAATGGGACAGGTGGCCACAGATACGCAGTATTTT. Protein: CASSSMGQVATDTQYF.

The chain carries TRBV18 and TRBJ1-6; a weak D match, TRBD1 (6 bases). CDR1 KGHSH and CDR2 LQKENI come from the germline V gene. Trimming shortened V by 2 bases and J by 3 bases, and 11 bases separated the two germline ends. The CDR3 loop spans 16 amino acids. The CDR3 nucleotides are TGTGCCAGCTCACCAGCGAAGACAGGCTATAATTCACCCCTCCACTTT. This codes for CASSPAKTGYNSPLHF. The entire variable domain, with the rest obtained from reference TRBV18 and TRBJ1-6, is as follows: NAGVMQNPRHLVRRRGQEARLRCSPMKGHSHVYWYRQLPEEGLKFMVYLQKENIIDESGMPKERFSAEFPKEGPSILRIQQVVRGDSAAYFCASSPAKTGYNSPLHFGNGTRLTVT.

The chain has TRBV14 and TRBJ2-7; D is perhaps TRBD1 (5 bases). Germline V gene data show CDR1 as SGHDN and CDR2 as FVKESK. V lost 3 bases, J lost 5 bases, and 14 bases lay in between. The CDR3 covers 14 residues. The CDR3 nucleotides are TGTGCCAGCAGCCAGCGGTGGGGCGACGACGAGCAGTACTTC. Protein sequence: CASSQRWGDDEQYF.

The chain is built from TRBV19 and TRBJ1-6; the match to TRBD1 covers 11 bases. The J segment lost 9 bases and the V segment lost 4 bases, leaving 5 bases of the junction unmatched. Germline CDR1 LNHDA, CDR2 SQIVND (reference sequence). The CDR3 covers 15 residues. CDR3 sequence (DNA): TGTGCCAGTAGTACCCGGGACAGGGGGAGTTCACCCCTCCACTTT. This encodes CASSTRDRGSSPLHF. Supplemented by reference TRBV19 and TRBJ1-6, the full variable domain reads DGGITQSPKYLFRKEGQNVTLSCEQNLNHDAMYWYRQDPGQGLRLIYYSQIVNDFQKGDIAEGYSVSREKKESFPLTVTSAQKNPTAFYLCASSTRDRGSSPLHFGNGTRLTVT.

V gene TRBV6-5 combines with J gene TRBJ1-4, with D unresolved. The CDR3 covers 14 residues. In germline, CDR1 is MNHEY, CDR2 SVGAGI. V lost 6 bases to trimming and J lost 2 bases, with 10 bases between them. The CDR3 bases are TGTGCCAGCAGACGGTCGCGGACTAATGAAAAACTGTTTTTT. Translated, it gives CASRRSRTNEKLFF.

V and J are TRBV11-2 and TRBJ2-7; 9 nucleotides line up with TRBD1. The CDR3 has 14 amino acids. With V trimmed by 5 bases and J by 6 bases, 8 bases remained unmatched. Germline V gene data show CDR1 as SGHAT and CDR2 as FQNNGV. Here the CDR3 DNA reads TGTGCCAGCAGCCCCCGACAGGGGGAGGGCGAGCAGTACTTC. Its protein product is CASSPRQGEGEQYF.

This clone was observed a single time. The chain employs TRBV5-1 and TRBJ1-2; 7 nucleotides agree with TRBD1. The junction had 4 bases not matched to a gene; V was cut back by 4 bases and J by 4 bases. The CDR3 covers 13 residues. Germline assignment: CDR1 SGHRS and CDR2 YFSETQ. CDR3 DNA: TGCGCCAGCAGCCGGGACAGAGCCTATGGCTACACCTTC. Protein sequence: CASSRDRAYGYTF.

This rearrangement joins TRBV7-9 to TRBJ1-1; 7 positions match TRBD1. Germline V gives CDR1 SEHNR, CDR2 FQNEAQ (reference sequence). This CDR3 is built from 14 residues. Germline trimming cut 4 bases from V and 1 base from J; bases unmatched to any gene: 3. The CDR3 DNA sequence: TGTGCCAGCAGCTCAGGGGGGAGGAACACTGAAGCTTTCTTT. Amino acid sequence: CASSSGGRNTEAFF.

The chain uses TRBV2 and TRBJ1-6, with D perhaps matching TRBD1 (5 bases). There are 15 residues in the CDR3. The ends were cut back, 3 bases at V and 5 bases at J, with 11 bases in the middle. CDR1 is SNHLY, CDR2 FYNNEI, per germline. CDR3 region: CASSEGRQHNSPLHF. CDR3 bases: TGTGCCAGCAGTGAGGGTCGACAGCATAATTCACCCCTCCACTTT.

This clone appeared a few times. The V and J genes are TRBV14 and TRBJ1-1; 12 bases fit TRBD1. The trim removed 4 bases at V and 9 bases at J, leaving 3 bases unmatched. Per the germline V gene, CDR1 is SGHDN and CDR2 is FVKESK. The CDR3 extends over 13 amino acids. The CDR3 nucleotides are TGTGCCAGCAGCCTAGGGACAGGGGGCAAAGCTTTCTTT. Residues: CASSLGTGGKAFF.

The rearrangement joins TRBV7-8 to TRBJ1-1; no firm D call. The CDR3 is made up of 14 amino acids. Trimming removed 4 bases from V and 5 bases from J, with 14 bases in between. Germline V gene lookup returns CDR1 SGHVS and CDR2 FQNEAQ. The CDR3 is CASSWMGDVTEAFF. The CDR3 DNA reads TGTGCCAGCAGCTGGATGGGAGATGTAACTGAAGCTTTCTTT.

This chain joins TRBV4-1 and TRBJ2-3; 9 bases align to TRBD2. CDR1 MGHRA and CDR2 YSYEKL come from the germline V gene. V was clipped by 0 bases and J by 3 bases; unmatched bases: 4. The CDR3 has 16 amino acids. As DNA, the CDR3 is TGCGCCAGCAGCCAAGAGGGACTAGCATGGACAGATACGCAGTATTTT. Translating it yields CASSQEGLAWTDTQYF.

The rearrangement links TRBV7-7 to TRBJ2-5; the match to TRBD2 covers 9 bases. The CDR3 covers 17 residues. CDR1 is SSHAT and CDR2 is FNYEAQ in the germline V gene (reference sequence). V was pared by 1 base and J by 5 bases, with 11 bases of the junction left unmatched. CDR3 amino acids: CASSLVFGGSGGETQYF. CDR3 bases: TGTGCCAGCAGCTTAGTTTTCGGGGGTAGCGGGGGTGAGACCCAGTACTTC.

This clone was detected only once. The chain uses TRBV6-1 and TRBJ2-2, with 9 nucleotides matching TRBD1. The V gene's germline CDR1 is MNHNS and CDR2 SASEGT. This CDR3 is 14 amino acids long. V lost 6 bases and J lost 5; bases outside the gene matches: 4. The CDR3 is CASSTGGRTGELFF. For the CDR3, the DNA is TGTGCCAGCAGCACAGGGGGCCGTACCGGGGAGCTGTTTTTT.

This rearrangement joins TRBV10-1 to TRBJ2-7; TRBD1 aligns across 7 bases. The CDR3 loop spans 13 amino acids. The V segment lost 7 bases and the J segment 1 base; nucleotides outside the gene matches: 4. The germline V gene has CDR1 WNHNN and CDR2 SYGVQD (reference sequence). This chain's CDR3 is CASMGTASYEQYF. CDR3 sequence (DNA): TGCGCCAGCATGGGGACAGCGTCCTACGAGCAGTACTTC.

The V call is TRBV28, the J call TRBJ2-7; D is possibly TRBD1 (5 bases). Germline CDR1 and CDR2: MDHEN and SYDVKM. The V and J ends lost 2 bases and 7 bases respectively, with 12 bases between them. The CDR3 extends over 13 amino acids. The CDR3 DNA reads as TGTGCCAGCAGTTTACAGGGTTTGAGGGAGCAGTACTTC. Its translation is CASSLQGLREQYF. Supplemented by reference TRBV28 and TRBJ2-7, the full variable domain reads DVKVTQSSRYLVKRTGEKVFLECVQDMDHENMFWYRQDPGLGLRLIYFSYDVKMKEKGDIPEGYSVSREKKERFSLILESASTNQTSMYLCASSLQGLREQYFGPGTRLTVT.

V is TRBV7-2 and J is TRBJ1-1, with 11 bases matching TRBD1. CDR3 length equals 14 residues. The J segment lost 11 bases and the V segment lost 4 bases, leaving 9 bases of the junction unmatched. Germline CDR1 reads SGHTA; CDR2 reads FQGNSA. Here the CDR3 DNA reads TGTGCCAGCAGCTCCGGCCGGGACAGGGGGTTTGCTTTCTTT. It yields the protein CASSSGRDRGFAFF.

This chain links TRBV6-5 with TRBJ2-7; 13 positions agree with TRBD2. Germline V gene lookup returns CDR1 MNHEY and CDR2 SVGAGI. J gave up 3 bases and V 5 bases, and 1 base lay outside the gene matches. The CDR3 runs 14 residues. CDR3 in amino acids: CASSRLAGGYEQYF. DNA for the CDR3: TGTGCCAGCAGTCGACTAGCGGGGGGCTACGAGCAGTACTTC.

In this sample, this clone turned up many times. The genes are TRBV12-3 or TRBV12-4 and TRBJ1-1; the match to TRBD1 covers 8 bases. This CDR3 has 13 amino acids. The junction had 4 bases not matched to a gene; V was cut back by 5 bases and J by 5 bases. The CDR3 spells CASSRTGKTEAFF. For the CDR3, the DNA is TGTGCCAGCAGTAGGACAGGGAAAACTGAAGCTTTCTTT.

This rearrangement joins TRBV19 to TRBJ1-4; 8 bases agree with TRBD1. The CDR3 runs to 17 residues. CDR1 and CDR2 from the germline V gene are LNHDA and SQIVND (reference sequence). Unmatched junction bases numbered 9, after V lost 6 bases and J lost 0 bases. The CDR3 DNA sequence: TGTGCCAGTAGCCAGACAGGGGACTTTGCAACTAATGAAAAACTGTTTTTT. Its translation is CASSQTGDFATNEKLFF. The whole variable domain, filled in from reference TRBV19 and TRBJ1-4, reads DGGITQSPKYLFRKEGQNVTLSCEQNLNHDAMYWYRQDPGQGLRLIYYSQIVNDFQKGDIAEGYSVSREKKESFPLTVTSAQKNPTAFYLCASSQTGDFATNEKLFFGSGTQLSVL.

CDR3 protein: CASSLAAITGLTNEKLFF. CDR3 bases: TGTGCCAGCAGCTTAGCGGCTATTACAGGGCTCACTAATGAAAAACTGTTTTTT. This chain links TRBV7-8 with TRBJ1-4; tentative D call: TRBD1 (6 bases). Germline CDR1 reads SGHVS; CDR2 reads FQNEAQ. Between the trimmed V and J ends, which lost 0 bases and 2 bases, there was a span of 16 bases. CDR3 size: 18 residues.